This TCR beta chain comes out of a study of blood T cell repertoires in COVID-19. As for the study in general: Donors in the United States, Italy and Spain gave samples during acute or convalescent COVID-19. T cells, B-cell-depleted T cells, or PBMCs provided the cDNA or gDNA that served as material.

Authors' methods: Estimation of nucleated cell counts relied on the amplification of reference gene primers. Profiling relied on immunoSEQ multiplex PCR, and the TCRdb table lists in-frame clones only, not all of them. V and J calls and clone size come straight from that table; D and trimming were deduced from the DNA. The sample includes 200,000 to 300,000 clones, just under 90% seen only once; the top ten take 3% to 4.5%. Germline lookup yields CDR1 ENHRY and CDR2 SYGVKD. The CDR3 runs to 14 residues. The V gene lost 6 bases and the J gene lost 4 bases, with 14 bases spanning the gap. The sequencing input was peripheral blood. V gene TRBV10-3 combines with J gene TRBJ2-3, with D perhaps TRBD1 (6 bases). The TCR was taken from a woman aged 40 to 50 with acute or convalescent COVID-19. This CDR3 reads CAIRDPDSSDTQYF. The CDR3 nucleotides are TGTGCCATCAGGGACCCGGACAGTTCAGATACGCAGTATTTT.